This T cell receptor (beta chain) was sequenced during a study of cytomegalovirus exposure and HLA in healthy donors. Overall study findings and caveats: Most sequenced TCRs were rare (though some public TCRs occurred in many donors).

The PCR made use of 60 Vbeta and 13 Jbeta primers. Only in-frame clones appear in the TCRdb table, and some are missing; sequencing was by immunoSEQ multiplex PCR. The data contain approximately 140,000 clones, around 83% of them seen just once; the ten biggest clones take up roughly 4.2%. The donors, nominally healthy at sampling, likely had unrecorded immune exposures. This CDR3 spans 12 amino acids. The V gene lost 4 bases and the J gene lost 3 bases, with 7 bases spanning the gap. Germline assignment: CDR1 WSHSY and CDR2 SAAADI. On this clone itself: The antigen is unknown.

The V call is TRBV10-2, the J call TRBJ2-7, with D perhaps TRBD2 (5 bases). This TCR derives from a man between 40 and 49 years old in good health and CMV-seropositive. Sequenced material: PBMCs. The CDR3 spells CASSAGVYEQYF. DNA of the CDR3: TGCGCCAGCAGTGCCGGGGTCTACGAGCAGTACTTC.